This is a list of T cell receptor beta chains from one sample in a study of blood T cell repertoires in COVID-19. Using immunoSEQ multiplex PCR, the repertoire was profiled, and TCRdb retains in-frame clones only, with some absent. The sample carries roughly 120,000 clones, 80% to 90% recorded once. The specimen sequenced was peripheral blood. The receptors were gathered from a woman in her forties or fifties with acute or convalescent COVID-19. Both conserved end residues are part of each CDR3. A D gene is named only where the DNA matches it firmly. Where a row states a size, it is once, few, many or the class of an expanded clone; other rows omit it.

CDR3,DNA,D,V,size,J
CASNDRGNEQFF,TGTGCCAGTAATGATAGGGGCAATGAGCAGTTCTTC,.,TRBV19,once,TRBJ2-1
CASSLGGDGYTF,TGTGCCAGCAGTTTAGGGGGGGACGGCTACACCTTC,.,TRBV28,.,TRBJ1-2
CASSFASRNEQFF,TGTGCCAGCAGCTTCGCTAGCCGGAATGAGCAGTTCTTC,.,TRBV5-6,.,TRBJ2-1
CASSPGHLYTF,TGTGCCAGCAGTCCGGGACATTTATACACCTTC,.,TRBV28,.,TRBJ1-2
CASSARLNTGELFF,TGCGCCAGCTCGGCAAGACTGAACACCGGGGAGCTGTTTTTT,.,TRBV10-1,.,TRBJ2-2
CASSFSGGTNEQFF,TGCGCCAGCAGCTTTAGCGGGGGAACGAATGAGCAGTTCTTC,TRBD2,TRBV5-1,.,TRBJ2-1
CASSEYFSGEGETQYF,TGTGCCAGCAGTGAATATTTCAGCGGCGAAGGAGAGACCCAGTACTTC,.,TRBV25-1,.,TRBJ2-5
CATSDLPYFGETGELFF,TGTGCCACCAGTGATTTGCCCTATTTCGGGGAGACCGGGGAGCTGTTTTTT,.,TRBV24-1,.,TRBJ2-2
CASSQGRWTEAFF,TGTGCCAGCAGTCAAGGGAGGTGGACTGAAGCTTTCTTT,.,TRBV28,.,TRBJ1-1
CASSTTGNEQFF,TGTGCCAGCAGCACGACAGGGAATGAGCAGTTCTTC,TRBD1,TRBV5-4,.,TRBJ2-1
CASRRTGPSYEQYF,TGTGCCAGCAGGCGGACAGGGCCCTCCTACGAGCAGTACTTC,TRBD1,TRBV7-2,once,TRBJ2-7
CTSRSREGGTEAFF,TGTACCAGCAGGTCAAGGGAAGGGGGAACTGAAGCTTTCTTT,.,TRBV28,.,TRBJ1-1
CASSKGRCRTEAFF,TGTGCCAGCAGCAAAGGCAGGTGCAGGACTGAAGCTTTCTTT,.,TRBV21-1,once,TRBJ1-1
CASHNPGLADNEQFF,TGTGCCAGCCACAACCCGGGACTAGCGGACAATGAGCAGTTCTTC,TRBD2,TRBV11-2,.,TRBJ2-1
CASSARQGPGELFF,TGTGCCAGCAGTGCGAGACAGGGTCCCGGGGAGCTGTTTTTT,TRBD1,TRBV25-1,.,TRBJ2-2
CASSPRRGRENIQYF,TGTGCCAGCTCACCAAGAAGAGGGAGAGAAAACATTCAGTACTTC,.,TRBV18,once,TRBJ2-4
CASNNRENSPLHF,TGTGCCAGTAACAACAGGGAAAATTCACCCCTCCACTTT,.,TRBV19,.,TRBJ1-6
CASSVEFSLARKPDTQYF,TGTGCCAGCAGCGTAGAGTTTAGCCTAGCGAGGAAACCAGATACGCAGTATTTT,.,TRBV9,.,TRBJ2-3
CASSPPGAGAGTEAFF,TGTGCCAGCTCACCACCTGGGGCGGGGGCTGGTACTGAAGCTTTCTTT,.,TRBV18,.,TRBJ1-1
CASSLGSGGNTGELFF,TGCGCCAGCAGCTTAGGTAGCGGGGGAAACACCGGGGAGCTGTTTTTT,TRBD2,TRBV5-1,.,TRBJ2-2
CASRSGSYNEQFF,TGTGCCAGCAGGTCCGGGTCCTACAATGAGCAGTTCTTC,.,TRBV12-3/TRBV12-4,.,TRBJ2-1
CASSFKGRDGYTF,TGTGCCAGCAGCTTCAAAGGTCGGGATGGCTACACCTTC,.,TRBV7-2,few,TRBJ1-2
CASSYGQGSYGYTF,TGTGCCAGCAGTTACGGGCAGGGGAGCTATGGCTACACCTTC,.,TRBV6-5,.,TRBJ1-2
CASGLVWGQGASREQFF,TGTGCTAGTGGTTTGGTATGGGGACAGGGGGCTTCGCGTGAGCAGTTCTTC,TRBD1,TRBV12-5,.,TRBJ2-1
CASSSISVNNEQFF,TGTGCCAGCAGTTCTATATCCGTGAACAATGAGCAGTTCTTC,.,TRBV7-2,.,TRBJ2-1
CASSWTTEPNQPQHF,TGTGCCAGTAGTTGGACAACCGAGCCCAATCAGCCCCAGCATTTT,.,TRBV19,once,TRBJ1-5
CASSPPSGSRGYEQYF,TGTGCCAGCTCACCACCGTCTGGGAGCAGGGGTTACGAGCAGTACTTC,.,TRBV18,.,TRBJ2-7
CASSGRDRANYGYTF,TGTGCCAGCAGTGGCCGGGACAGGGCTAACTATGGCTACACCTTC,TRBD1,TRBV25-1,few,TRBJ1-2
CASRNRGYGYTF,TGTGCCAGCAGGAACAGGGGCTATGGCTACACCTTC,TRBD1,TRBV2,.,TRBJ1-2
CASSQTPRLGGDTEAFF,TGTGCCAGCAGCCAAACCCCGCGCCTGGGAGGGGACACTGAAGCTTTCTTT,.,TRBV3-1/TRBV3-2,.,TRBJ1-1
CASSTLGNTIYF,TGTGCCAGTAGTACCCTTGGAAACACCATATATTTT,.,TRBV19,.,TRBJ1-3
CASTPGGRTEAFF,TGTGCCAGCACCCCCGGAGGGAGGACTGAAGCTTTCTTT,.,TRBV12-3/TRBV12-4,.,TRBJ1-1
CASSLRAGRTDTQYF,TGTGCCAGCAGCTTAAGGGCGGGAAGGACAGATACGCAGTATTTT,.,TRBV7-3,once,TRBJ2-3
CASRTRYDRGQEQYF,TGTGCCAGCAGAACTCGATACGACAGGGGGCAGGAGCAGTACTTC,TRBD1,TRBV27,.,TRBJ2-7
CASSRPGQGSSPLHF,TGCGCCAGCAGCCGGCCGGGACAGGGTAGCTCACCCCTCCACTTT,TRBD1,TRBV4-1,.,TRBJ1-6
CASSLFGGRAYEQYF,TGTGCCAGCAGCTTATTCGGCGGGAGGGCATACGAGCAGTACTTC,TRBD2,TRBV7-2,.,TRBJ2-7
CASRSGGEGYTF,TGTGCCAGCAGATCAGGGGGCGAAGGCTACACCTTC,TRBD1,TRBV2,.,TRBJ1-2
CAISDRNNYEQYF,TGTGCCATCAGTGACAGGAACAACTACGAGCAGTACTTC,.,TRBV10-3,.,TRBJ2-7
CAWSPMNTEAFF,TGTGCCTGGAGTCCTATGAACACTGAAGCTTTCTTT,.,TRBV30,few,TRBJ1-1
CASSTSGIYEQYF,TGTGCCAGCAGTACTAGCGGGATTTACGAGCAGTACTTC,TRBD2,TRBV6-5,.,TRBJ2-7
CAWSTSGDNEQFF,TGTGCCTGGAGTACTAGCGGGGACAATGAGCAGTTCTTC,TRBD2,TRBV30,.,TRBJ2-1
CASSQVTGGNYGYTF,TGCGCCAGCAGCCAAGTAACAGGGGGCAACTATGGCTACACCTTC,TRBD1,TRBV4-1,.,TRBJ1-2
CASSLGQGTSGNQPQHF,TGTGCCAGCAGCCTCGGACAGGGGACATCAGGCAATCAGCCCCAGCATTTT,TRBD1,TRBV7-9,once,TRBJ1-5
CASSLGQTGGESEKLFF,TGTGCCAGCAGCTTAGGACAGACAGGGGGAGAGAGTGAAAAACTGTTTTTT,TRBD1,TRBV7-8,once,TRBJ1-4
CASSPGAGRGSPLHF,TGTGCCAGCAGCCCCGGGGCAGGGAGGGGTTCACCCCTCCACTTT,.,TRBV3-1/TRBV3-2,.,TRBJ1-6
CASSLDLTGGLGGYTF,TGTGCCAGCAGCTTAGATCTCACAGGGGGCTTAGGGGGCTACACCTTC,TRBD1,TRBV13,.,TRBJ1-2
CASGHRNSYEQYF,TGTGCCAGCGGTCACAGGAACTCCTACGAGCAGTACTTC,.,TRBV28,.,TRBJ2-7
CASSPNRENGYTF,TGTGCCAGCTCACCTAACAGGGAGAATGGCTACACCTTC,.,TRBV18,once,TRBJ1-2
CASSPPGQGPTDTQYF,TGTGCCAGCAGTCCCCCGGGACAGGGTCCCACAGATACGCAGTATTTT,TRBD1,TRBV27,.,TRBJ2-3
CASSESSGANVLTF,TGTGCCAGCAGCGAGAGCTCTGGGGCCAACGTCCTGACTTTC,.,TRBV9,.,TRBJ2-6
CASSQVLAAANTGELFF,TGTGCCAGCAGCCAAGTCCTCGCGGCCGCGAACACCGGGGAGCTGTTTTTT,.,TRBV3-1/TRBV3-2,.,TRBJ2-2
CASSQASRGNTEAFF,TGTGCCAGCAGCCAAGCCTCTAGAGGGAACACTGAAGCTTTCTTT,.,TRBV3-1/TRBV3-2,.,TRBJ1-1
CASSYSTSAAYEQYF,TGTGCCAGCAGTTACTCGACTAGCGCGGCCTACGAGCAGTACTTC,TRBD2,TRBV6-5,.,TRBJ2-7
CASSIRLAGDTQYF,TGTGCCAGCAGTATCAGACTAGCTGGAGATACGCAGTATTTT,TRBD2,TRBV6-5,.,TRBJ2-3
CASSAVLNTEAFF,TGTGCCAGCAGTGCAGTCTTAAACACTGAAGCTTTCTTT,.,TRBV2,.,TRBJ1-1
CASSQEDGGETQYF,TGTGCCAGCAGCCAAGAGGACGGGGGAGAGACCCAGTACTTC,.,TRBV14,.,TRBJ2-5
CASSRTTSGRNEQYF,TGTGCCAGTAGTAGAACGACTAGCGGGCGGAACGAGCAGTACTTC,TRBD2,TRBV19,few,TRBJ2-7